Following are 27 T cell receptor beta chains from one sample sequenced in a study of cytomegalovirus exposure and HLA in healthy donors. The data were produced by immunoSEQ multiplex PCR, yet TCRdb's version contains in-frame clones alone and is incomplete. Of around 99,000 clones listed, around nine tenths were seen once; the top ten hold more than 2%. Sequencing input: PBMCs. These receptors came from a woman aged 18-35 years in good health and CMV-seronegative.

The chain links TRBV18 to TRBJ2-7; tentatively, D is TRBD1 (5 bases). The germline V gene has CDR1 KGHSH and CDR2 LQKENI. Trimming stripped 9 bases from V and 4 bases from J, with 19 bases between. The CDR3 sequence is 14 residues long. The CDR3 spells CASRGASLTYEQYF. CDR3 DNA: TGTGCCAGTCGTGGGGCCTCGCTTACTTACGAGCAGTACTTC.

The J gene is TRBJ2-4, the V gene TRBV4-3; D perhaps matches TRBD2 (6 bases). The CDR3 runs to 15 residues. V dropped 2 bases and J dropped 7 bases, with 15 bases sitting between them. Germline lookup yields CDR1 LGHNA and CDR2 YSLEER. The CDR3 region is CASSQQRLEVNIQYF. In nucleotides, the CDR3 is TGCGCCAGCAGCCAACAAAGACTAGAAGTGAACATTCAGTACTTC.

V is TRBV7-6 and J is TRBJ2-7, with 13 bases fitting TRBD2. Looked up from germline, CDR1 is SGHVS and CDR2 is FNYEAQ. With V trimmed by 4 bases and J by 7 bases, 10 bases remained unmatched. The CDR3 is 16 amino acids. The CDR3 DNA reads as TGTGCCAGCAGCTCCAGGACTAGCGGGAGTTCGGGGGAGCAGTACTTC. As protein: CASSSRTSGSSGEQYF.

For the CDR3, the DNA is TGTGCCAGCAGTTTTTTGGGACAGGGGTTCAATTCACCCCTCCACTTT. This gives the protein CASSFLGQGFNSPLHF. This chain joins TRBV27 and TRBJ1-6; 10 bases map to TRBD1. V shed 3 bases and J 7 bases; nucleotides not matched to a gene: 6. From germline, CDR1 is MNHEY and CDR2 SMNVEV (reference sequence). The CDR3 is 16 amino acids.

The chain couples TRBV7-9 to TRBJ2-1; 8 bases are shared with TRBD2. The CDR3 spans 16 residues. Germline values: CDR1 SEHNR, CDR2 FQNEAQ (reference sequence). Trimming cost V 4 bases and J 10 bases; bases outside gene matches: 15. Written as DNA, the CDR3 is TGTGCCAGCAGCTCCCTGTCGGGAGGGGCAGGGGCAGAGCAGTTCTTC. This gives the protein CASSSLSGGAGAEQFF.

This clone was detected once. The chain links TRBV13 to TRBJ2-5; TRBD1 matches 9 bases. The CDR3 has 14 amino acids. J was trimmed by 2 bases and V by 5 bases; bases with no gene match: 3. Germline V gene data show CDR1 as PRHDT and CDR2 as FYEKMQ (reference sequence). The CDR3 loop is CASSVGQGQETQYF. The CDR3, as DNA: TGTGCCAGCAGCGTGGGACAGGGACAAGAGACCCAGTACTTC.

The chain recombines TRBV28 with TRBJ1-3; weak D call: TRBD1 (5 bases). V was cut by 5 bases and J by 0 bases, with 14 bases left in between. The CDR3 length is 16 residues. From germline, CDR1 is MDHEN and CDR2 SYDVKM. The chain's CDR3 is CASSTGGWVSGNTIYF. CDR3 coding DNA: TGTGCCAGCAGTACCGGGGGGTGGGTCTCTGGAAACACCATATATTTT. The whole variable domain, remainder taken from reference TRBV28 and TRBJ1-3, is DVKVTQSSRYLVKRTGEKVFLECVQDMDHENMFWYRQDPGLGLRLIYFSYDVKMKEKGDIPEGYSVSREKKERFSLILESASTNQTSMYLCASSTGGWVSGNTIYFGEGSWLTVV.

The chain recombines TRBV4-1 with TRBJ2-3; 13 bases agree with TRBD2. There are 18 residues in the CDR3. V lost 1 base, J lost 4 bases, and 8 bases stayed unmatched. The germline V gene encodes CDR1 MGHRA and CDR2 YSYEKL. The CDR3 is CASSQANLGLAGPDTQYF. For the CDR3, the DNA is TGCGCCAGCAGCCAAGCTAACTTGGGACTAGCGGGACCAGATACGCAGTATTTT.

The J gene is TRBJ1-1, the V gene TRBV4-3; D not resolved. CDR3 length equals 13 residues. Germline lookup yields CDR1 LGHNA and CDR2 YSLEER. Trimming pared 4 bases from V and 7 bases from J, leaving 13 bases between. Here the CDR3 reads CASSRTTSFEAFF. The CDR3 region has the DNA TGCGCCAGCAGCCGCACAACCTCATTTGAAGCTTTCTTT.

V usage is TRBV5-1 and J usage is TRBJ2-6; D remains unclear. CDR1 and CDR2 (germline): SGHRS, YFSETQ. This CDR3 comprises 13 residues. V was clipped by 5 bases and J by 4 bases, with 7 bases between them. The chain's CDR3 is CASSPGGANVLTF. The CDR3 region has the DNA TGCGCCAGCAGTCCCGGGGGGGCCAACGTCCTGACTTTC. The full variable domain, its missing parts supplied by reference TRBV5-1 and TRBJ2-6, is KAGVTQTPRYLIKTRGQQVTLSCSPISGHRSVSWYQQTPGQGLQFLFEYFSETQRNKGNFPGRFSGRQFSNSRSEMNVSTLELGDSALYLCASSPGGANVLTFGAGSRLTVL.

V and J are TRBV5-6 and TRBJ1-1, with D hard to call. CDR1 is SGHDT and CDR2 is YYEEEE in the germline V gene. The ends were cut back, 1 base at V and 1 base at J, with 8 bases in the middle. The CDR3 has 14 amino acids. CDR3 coding DNA: TGTGCCAGCAGCTTGTGGAGGCCGAACACTGAAGCTTTCTTT. It yields the protein CASSLWRPNTEAFF. Looking up the rest from reference TRBV5-6 and TRBJ1-1 gives the full variable domain: DAGVTQSPTHLIKTRGQQVTLRCSPKSGHDTVSWYQQALGQGPQFIFQYYEEEERQRGNFPDRFSGHQFPNYSSELNVNALLLGDSALYLCASSLWRPNTEAFFGQGTRLTVV.

The chain links TRBV15 to TRBJ2-7, with D possibly matching TRBD1 (9 bases). The CDR3 sequence is 16 residues long. Germline lookup yields CDR1 LNHNV and CDR2 YYDKDF (reference sequence). Trimming removed 1 base at V and 1 base at J, with 14 bases between. CDR3: CATSRVAGQGSYEQYF. CDR3 coding DNA: TGTGCCACCAGCAGAGTAGCGGGACAGGGATCCTACGAGCAGTACTTC.

The chain links TRBV7-2 to TRBJ1-1, with D possibly TRBD1 on 5 matching bases. The CDR3 covers 13 residues. Trimming left V 3 bases short and J 7 bases short, with 12 bases between. Germline CDR1 SGHTA, CDR2 FQGNSA. This CDR3 is CASSLFGGGEAFF. DNA of the CDR3: TGTGCCAGCAGCTTGTTTGGGGGGGGTGAAGCTTTCTTT.

J is TRBJ1-1 and V is TRBV4-3; TRBD1 matches 9 bases. The CDR3 spans 16 residues. With 4 bases clipped from V and 4 bases from J, the junction kept 10 bases outside the gene matches. CDR1 is LGHNA, CDR2 YSLEER, per germline. CDR3 protein: CASSPGTGRKSTEAFF. For the CDR3, the DNA is TGCGCCAGCAGCCCAGGGACAGGGAGGAAGAGCACTGAAGCTTTCTTT.

The chain employs TRBV4-2 and TRBJ2-3, with a possible D match to TRBD1 (5 bases). CDR1 and CDR2 from the germline V gene are LGHNA and YNFKEQ. The CDR3 is 17 residues long. V lost 0 bases and J lost 0, with 13 bases in between. The CDR3 region has the DNA TGTGCCAGCAGCCAAGATCCAGGGTTAACTAGCACAGATACGCAGTATTTT. Translated, it gives CASSQDPGLTSTDTQYF.

The V call is TRBV7-2, the J call TRBJ1-1; possible D gene TRBD1, 5 bases. With 3 bases removed from V and 4 bases from J, the gap between germline ends came to 9 bases. The CDR3 runs to 13 residues. The germline CDR1 and CDR2 sequences are SGHTA and FQGNSA. CDR3 in amino acids: CASSFRGVTEAFF. CDR3 sequence (DNA): TGTGCCAGCAGCTTTAGGGGTGTCACTGAAGCTTTCTTT.

J is TRBJ2-7 and V is TRBV5-1; D ambiguous. The CDR3 is made up of 13 amino acids. Trimming stripped 0 bases from V and 0 bases from J, with 4 bases between. From germline, CDR1 is SGHRS and CDR2 YFSETQ. CDR3 nucleotides: TGCGCCAGCAGCTTGGACAACTCCTACGAGCAGTACTTC. Its translation is CASSLDNSYEQYF.

This chain links TRBV7-9 with TRBJ1-2; D perhaps matches TRBD1 (5 bases). V gave up 5 bases and J gave up 8 bases, with 18 bases separating them. The CDR3 length is 14 residues. CDR1 is SEHNR, CDR2 FQNEAQ, per germline (reference sequence). CDR3 sequence: CASSPFGQGEGYTF. CDR3 coding DNA: TGTGCCAGCAGCCCTTTTGGTCAGGGCGAAGGCTACACCTTC. The whole variable domain, filled in from reference TRBV7-9 and TRBJ1-2, reads DTGVSQNPRHKITKRGQNVTFRCDPISEHNRLYWYRQTLGQGPEFLTYFQNEAQLEKSRLLSDRFSAERPKGSFSTLEIQRTEQGDSAMYLCASSPFGQGEGYTFGSGTRLTVV.

The rearrangement joins TRBV28 to TRBJ1-2, with 9 bases lining up with TRBD1. With 4 bases clipped from V and 6 bases from J, the junction kept 15 bases outside the gene matches. Germline CDR1 reads MDHEN; CDR2 reads SYDVKM. The CDR3 runs 17 residues. The CDR3 sequence: CASSSPGQGVGVNGYTF. CDR3 bases: TGTGCCAGCAGTTCCCCGGGACAGGGAGTTGGGGTAAATGGCTACACCTTC.

V gene TRBV7-9 combines with J gene TRBJ1-5; no definite D call. Germline CDR1 reads SEHNR; CDR2 reads FQNEAQ (reference sequence). The CDR3 length is 15 residues. The V end lost 5 bases, the J end lost 1 base, and 12 bases lay between the germline ends. Here the CDR3 reads CASSKGGQSNQPQHF. CDR3 bases: TGTGCCAGCAGCAAGGGAGGGCAGAGCAATCAGCCCCAGCATTTT.

V gene TRBV9 combines with J gene TRBJ2-3; 7 bases are shared with TRBD1. Germline trimming cut 4 bases from V and 2 bases from J; bases unmatched to any gene: 7. Germline loops: CDR1 SGDLS, CDR2 YYNGEE. The CDR3 is made up of 15 amino acids. CDR3 DNA sequence: TGTGCCAGCAGCTCACAGGGGAAGAACACAGATACGCAGTATTTT. It codes for CASSSQGKNTDTQYF. The full variable domain, in which reference TRBV9 and TRBJ2-3 provide the parts outside the CDR3, is DSGVTQTPKHLITATGQRVTLRCSPRSGDLSVYWYQQSLDQGLQFLIQYYNGEERAKGNILERFSAQQFPDLHSELNLSSLELGDSALYFCASSSQGKNTDTQYFGPGTRLTVL.

In its sample, this clone was seen once. The chain links TRBV28 to TRBJ2-7, with TRBD2 identical over 9 bases. CDR3 length: 15 residues. In germline, CDR1 is MDHEN, CDR2 SYDVKM. V lost 5 bases to trimming and J lost 2 bases; unmatched junction nucleotides: 7. Written as DNA, the CDR3 is TGTGCCAGCAGTGGTCGCGGGAGGGCCGCCTACGAGCAGTACTTC. This encodes CASSGRGRAAYEQYF.

This clone was seen just once. J is TRBJ1-4 and V is TRBV9, with 9 bases fitting TRBD1. CDR3 length: 15 residues. The germline V gene has CDR1 SGDLS and CDR2 YYNGEE. V was clipped by 3 bases and J by 8 bases; unmatched bases: 8. CDR3 nucleotide sequence: TGTGCCAGCAGCGCCACAGGGGGCTGGAGCGAAAAACTGTTTTTT. This sequence encodes CASSATGGWSEKLFF. The full variable domain, rest sourced from reference TRBV9 and TRBJ1-4, is DSGVTQTPKHLITATGQRVTLRCSPRSGDLSVYWYQQSLDQGLQFLIQYYNGEERAKGNILERFSAQQFPDLHSELNLSSLELGDSALYFCASSATGGWSEKLFFGSGTQLSVL.

This rearrangement joins TRBV6-5 to TRBJ2-3; 11 bases are a match to TRBD2. This CDR3 is built from 15 residues. Germline loops: CDR1 MNHEY, CDR2 SVGAGI. V dropped 6 bases and J dropped 2; count of bases not matched to a gene: 4. CDR3 in DNA: TGTGCCAGCAGACGGACTAGCGGGCTCACAGATACGCAGTATTTT. Translated, it gives CASRRTSGLTDTQYF.

The CDR3: CASSSGLAGEETQYF. DNA of the CDR3: TGTGCCAGCAGCTCGGGACTAGCGGGGGAAGAGACCCAGTACTTC. The rearrangement joins TRBV11-3 to TRBJ2-5; the match to TRBD2 covers 14 bases. The germline gives CDR1 SGHNT, CDR2 YENEEA. With 4 bases clipped from V and 3 bases from J, the junction kept 1 base outside the gene matches. CDR3 length: 15 amino acids.

In this sample, this clone turned up once. V gene TRBV5-1 combines with J gene TRBJ2-1; 13 bases line up with TRBD2. The CDR3 has 15 residues. The germline V gene encodes CDR1 SGHRS and CDR2 YFSETQ. The ends lost 4 bases at V and 10 bases at J; junction bases unmatched: 8. CDR3 bases: TGCGCCAGCAGCGCCACTAGCGGGAGGGCCGGCGAGCAGTTCTTC. It is translated as CASSATSGRAGEQFF.

V and J are TRBV10-3 and TRBJ2-3, with D possibly being TRBD2 (6 bases). The CDR3 sequence is 12 residues long. V was pared by 8 bases and J by 1 base, with 7 bases between. Germline assignment: CDR1 ENHRY and CDR2 SYGVKD. CDR3 protein: CAIGEGTDTQYF. As DNA, the CDR3 is TGTGCCATCGGGGAGGGCACAGATACGCAGTATTTT.